Presented here are 20 T cell receptor beta chains from one specimen sequenced in a study of T cell clonotyping in hematopoietic cell transplantation. The table came from immunoSEQ multiplex PCR; TCRdb's copy has only in-frame clones and leaves some out. The table shows 35,000 to 45,000 clones, with approximately 95% occurring only once. This sample's time point: recipient sample about 28 days before transplant, after cytoreduction. The sequences come from peripheral blood mononuclear cells, collected before stem cell transplant. These receptors were collected from a man aged 35 to 55 with chronic myeloid leukemia. Some clones in this sample may be carry-over from other donors' samples.

This rearrangement joins TRBV9 to TRBJ2-5, with TRBD1 matching over 7 bases. Germline V gives CDR1 SGDLS, CDR2 YYNGEE. Trimming removed 4 bases from V and 2 bases from J; junction bases left unmatched: 11. This CDR3 is 16 amino acids long. CDR3 sequence: CASSPDTGELQETQYF. CDR3 nucleotide sequence: TGTGCCAGCAGCCCCGATACAGGGGAACTTCAAGAGACCCAGTACTTC.

The V gene is TRBV6-1, the J gene TRBJ2-7; the D gene could be TRBD1 or TRBD2 (7 bases each). The V end lost 7 bases, the J end lost 3 bases, and 16 bases lay between the germline ends. CDR1 is MNHNS and CDR2 is SASEGT in the germline V gene. CDR3 size: 14 residues. As DNA, the CDR3 is TGTGCCAGCACCCAGGGGGGGCTCGTCTACGAGCAGTACTTC. It encodes CASTQGGLVYEQYF.

This chain uses TRBV5-5 with TRBJ2-2; D might be TRBD2 (6 bases). The CDR3 totals 15 residues. The germline CDR1 and CDR2 sequences are SGHKS and YYEKEE (reference sequence). V shed 5 bases and J shed 1 base, with 12 bases lying between them. In DNA, the CDR3 is TGTGCCAGCAGTTCTGGGACTTTGAACACCGGGGAGCTGTTTTTT. Its protein is CASSSGTLNTGELFF.

This clone was seen a few times. V and J are TRBV28 and TRBJ1-2; 7 positions match TRBD1. The CDR3 has 15 residues. Unmatched junction bases numbered 14, after V lost 7 bases and J lost 6 bases. Germline V gives CDR1 MDHEN, CDR2 SYDVKM. CDR3 region: CASKLGSSRGNGYTF. The CDR3 DNA reads TGTGCCAGCAAGTTAGGGTCCAGCAGGGGGAATGGCTACACCTTC.

CDR3 loop: CASLNPGLTTEAFF. The CDR3 nucleotides are TGTGCCAGCCTGAATCCGGGTTTGACCACTGAAGCTTTCTTT. This chain links TRBV2 with TRBJ1-1; no definite D call. Germline V gene lookup returns CDR1 SNHLY and CDR2 FYNNEI. V lost 8 bases to trimming and J lost 4 bases, with 17 bases between them. This CDR3 has 14 amino acids.

The chain has TRBV7-2 and TRBJ1-1; unclear D gene. Germline V gene sequence: CDR1 SGHTA, CDR2 FQGNSA. The CDR3 covers 13 residues. V lost 1 base, J lost 4 bases, and 7 bases lay in between. The CDR3: CASSLGAVTEAFF. Here the CDR3 DNA reads TGTGCCAGCAGCTTAGGGGCTGTCACTGAAGCTTTCTTT.

This chain links TRBV7-3 with TRBJ2-3; D is undetermined. The V end was cut by 0 bases, the J end by 5 bases, with 3 bases between. The CDR3 is made up of 12 amino acids. The germline gives CDR1 SGHTA, CDR2 FQGTGA. CDR3 sequence reads: CASSLTGDTQYF. In DNA form, the CDR3 reads TGTGCCAGCAGCTTAACGGGAGATACGCAGTATTTT.

This CDR3 is CASSYDLSYEQYF. The CDR3 region has the DNA TGTGCCAGCAGCTACGACTTGTCCTACGAGCAGTACTTC. The chain combines TRBV2 with TRBJ2-7; D not resolved. CDR1 SNHLY and CDR2 FYNNEI come from the germline V gene. This CDR3 is 13 amino acids long. V lost 6 bases and J 1 base, leaving 10 bases between the germline ends. The full variable domain, in which reference TRBV2 and TRBJ2-7 provide the parts outside the CDR3, is EPEVTQTPSHQVTQMGQEVILRCVPISNHLYFYWYRQILGQKVEFLVSFYNNEISEKSEIFDDQFSVERPDGSNFTLKIRSTKLEDSAMYFCASSYDLSYEQYFGPGTRLTVT.

In this sample, this clone turned up once. CDR3 sequence (DNA): TGTGCCAGCACCTCACGGGCAGGGAGAAATGAGCAGTTCTTC. It is translated as CASTSRAGRNEQFF. The gene calls are TRBV6-6 and TRBJ2-1; the D gene could be TRBD1 or TRBD2 (5 bases each). Trimming cost V 7 bases and J 7 bases, with 17 bases left between them. The CDR3 is 14 residues long. The germline V gene encodes CDR1 MNHNY and CDR2 SVGAGI (reference sequence).

The chain joins TRBV7-2 to TRBJ1-5; possible D gene TRBD1, 5 bases. V lost 5 bases and J 4 bases, leaving 9 bases between the germline ends. The length of the CDR3 is 13 residues. Germline V gene lookup returns CDR1 SGHTA and CDR2 FQGNSA. The CDR3 spells CASSPGRNQPQHF. CDR3 sequence (DNA): TGTGCCAGCAGCCCGGGACGGAATCAGCCCCAGCATTTT.

This chain links TRBV2 with TRBJ1-5; D remains unclear. CDR3 length: 14 residues. V lost 3 bases and J lost 4, with 10 bases in between. The germline V gene has CDR1 SNHLY and CDR2 FYNNEI. The CDR3 loop reads CASSDTHTNQPQHF. The CDR3 nucleotides are TGTGCCAGCAGTGATACACACACTAATCAGCCCCAGCATTTT.

The chain joins TRBV28 to TRBJ1-2; D not certain. The CDR3 contains 14 residues. Trimming stripped 2 bases from V and 4 bases from J, with 11 bases between. From germline, CDR1 is MDHEN and CDR2 SYDVKM. For the CDR3, the DNA is TGTGCCAGCAGTTTAGGTCGGGGTTCCTATGGCTACACCTTC. It encodes CASSLGRGSYGYTF.

V gene TRBV4-3 combines with J gene TRBJ1-4; 9 bases line up with TRBD1. This CDR3 comprises 17 residues. Germline V gene sequence: CDR1 LGHNA, CDR2 YSLEER. V dropped 6 bases and J dropped 6; count of bases not matched to a gene: 14. CDR3: CASSLGGSQGAHEKLFF. Written as DNA, the CDR3 is TGCGCCAGCAGTCTCGGGGGATCACAGGGGGCGCATGAAAAACTGTTTTTT.

The chain links TRBV6-1 to TRBJ1-1; D ambiguous. This CDR3 is 16 amino acids long. Trimming took off 3 bases at V and 6 bases at J, with 20 bases between the two ends. Per the germline V gene, CDR1 is MNHNS and CDR2 is SASEGT. The CDR3 reads CASSEGFGRRTAEAFF. The CDR3 bases are TGTGCCAGCAGTGAGGGTTTCGGCAGGAGAACGGCTGAAGCTTTCTTT.

The rearrangement joins TRBV9 to TRBJ1-1; TRBD1 aligns across 9 bases. V was pared by 0 bases and J by 4 bases, with 4 bases of the junction left unmatched. This CDR3 spans 15 amino acids. Germline V gene data show CDR1 as SGDLS and CDR2 as YYNGEE. CDR3 amino acids: CASSVAGTGSTEAFF. The CDR3 DNA follows: TGTGCCAGCAGCGTAGCAGGGACAGGGAGCACTGAAGCTTTCTTT.

This chain joins TRBV19 and TRBJ1-1; no clear D gene. Germline lookup yields CDR1 LNHDA and CDR2 SQIVND (reference sequence). Trimming removed 5 bases from V and 2 bases from J, with 12 bases in between. The CDR3 loop spans 14 amino acids. The CDR3 DNA reads as TGTGCCAGTAGTCGGCCCCCAGATAACACTGAAGCTTTCTTT. It codes for CASSRPPDNTEAFF. The full variable domain, in which reference TRBV19 and TRBJ1-1 provide the parts outside the CDR3, is DGGITQSPKYLFRKEGQNVTLSCEQNLNHDAMYWYRQDPGQGLRLIYYSQIVNDFQKGDIAEGYSVSREKKESFPLTVTSAQKNPTAFYLCASSRPPDNTEAFFGQGTRLTVV.

Regarding this clone: Germline is not matched at one junction end, which may reflect a read error. This sequence joins TRBV7-3 and TRBJ2-5, with TRBD1 matching over 9 bases. Germline assignment: CDR1 SGHTA and CDR2 FQGTGA. The CDR3 consists of 17 residues. Here the CDR3 reads CASSAGTGLLTQETQYF. CDR3 sequence (DNA): TGTGCCAGCAGCGCCGGGACAGGGCTACTCACCCAAGAAACCCAGTACTTC.

The chain couples TRBV18 to TRBJ1-1, with 8 bases that match TRBD1. This CDR3 region has 15 residues. Trimming removed 1 base from V and 2 bases from J; junction bases left unmatched: 3. The germline V gene encodes CDR1 KGHSH and CDR2 LQKENI. DNA of the CDR3: TGTGCCAGCTCACCACGTCAGGGGGCTAACACTGAAGCTTTCTTT. Translated, it gives CASSPRQGANTEAFF.

The gene calls are TRBV28 and TRBJ2-2; weak D call: TRBD1 (5 bases). There are 14 residues in the CDR3. The germline gives CDR1 MDHEN, CDR2 SYDVKM. The V end was cut by 6 bases, the J end by 5 bases, with 13 bases between. CDR3 bases: TGTGCCAGCAGCCTAGGGCAGGGAACCGGGGAGCTGTTTTTT. It translates to CASSLGQGTGELFF.

This chain joins TRBV5-8 and TRBJ1-6; 7 nucleotides line up with TRBD1. Germline V gene data show CDR1 as SGHTS and CDR2 as YDEGEE. Trimming at V came to 1 base and at J to 10 bases, leaving 8 bases not matched to a gene. This CDR3 comprises 15 residues. DNA of the CDR3: TGTGCCAGCAGCTTGCGAATGACAGGGTTGTCACCCCTCCACTTT. Translating gives CASSLRMTGLSPLHF.